The sequence of this TCR beta chain was determined in a study of OX40 agonist ivuxolimab in advanced cancers. Study-level background: Patients were treated with ivuxolimab, an agonistic anti-OX40 (CD134) antibody. At 0.01 to 10 mg/kg, ivuxolimab was administered intravenously to patients every 2 weeks. Dose-escalation subjects each had hepatocellular carcinoma, melanoma, renal cell or head and neck cancer.

Sequencing used immunoSEQ multiplex PCR; TCRdb keeps in-frame clones, though not all of them. The sample has approximately 44,000 clones, approximately 80% seen once. Blood samples were obtained at baseline, cycle 4 day 1, and cycle 7 day 1. Germline V gives CDR1 ENHRY, CDR2 SYGVKD. J lost 6 bases, V lost 4 bases, and 4 bases had no gene match. CDR3 length equals 14 residues. The sequencing used CD4+ or CD8+ T cells sorted from blood, collected in a trial of the OX40 agonist ivuxolimab. The origin of this receptor is an adult with an advanced solid tumor such as melanoma, head and neck, liver or kidney cancer. The chain employs TRBV10-3 and TRBJ2-1; TRBD1 agrees at 9 bases. The CDR3 DNA reads TGTGCCATCAGTGGGGGACAGGGATTCAATGAGCAGTTCTTC. Protein product: CAISGGQGFNEQFF.